This entry describes one TCR beta chain. The antigen is not known. The data were obtained in a study of cytomegalovirus exposure and HLA in healthy donors. Researchers ran the PCR with 60 Vbeta and 13 Jbeta primers. This table comes from immunoSEQ multiplex PCR, and its TCRdb copy is limited to in-frame clones, with some not included. The data contain over 200,000 clones, about 89% of them singletons. Study-wide results and limits: There were several of the most significant clusters that appeared linked to common viral pathogens in a later analysis. Three chains linked to CMV were shown in vitro to be specific for CMV antigens.

V lost 6 bases to trimming and J lost 10 bases, with 9 bases between them. The CDR3 has 11 amino acids. Germline assignment: CDR1 MNHEY and CDR2 SVGAGI. V is TRBV6-5 and J is TRBJ1-4, with D perhaps matching TRBD1 (6 bases). The clonotype comes from a woman younger than 35 in good health and CMV-seronegative. The sequenced sample consisted of PBMCs. For the CDR3, the DNA is TGTGCCAGCAGCACACAGGGAAAACTGTTTTTT. Protein sequence: CASSTQGKLFF.